One T cell receptor beta chain is described in this entry. This sample was included in a study of blood T cell repertoires in COVID-19. Study summary: The United States, Italy and Spain provided the acute and convalescent COVID-19 samples. PBMCs, B-cell-depleted T cells, or T cells provided the cDNA or gDNA that made up the material.

Germline V gene lookup returns CDR1 SGHTA and CDR2 FQGNSA. V lost 2 bases to trimming and J lost 10 bases, with 20 bases between them. The CDR3 is 15 amino acids. Per the original data handling: For nucleated cells, counts were estimated from reference gene primer amplification. Sequencing was performed with immunoSEQ multiplex PCR; in TCRdb, only in-frame clones are kept and a portion is missing. Clonal size and the V and J genes are those of that table, whereas D and trimming came from the DNA. The sample comprises approximately 82,000 clones, about 86% of which are singletons, and approximately 15% rests with the top ten.

Sequenced sample: peripheral blood. This TCR was sampled from a woman in her sixties with acute or convalescent COVID-19. The chain couples TRBV7-2 to TRBJ2-5, with D unresolved. CDR3 residues: CASSLSGFKMGGQYF. In nucleotides, the CDR3 is TGTGCCAGCAGCTTATCAGGTTTCAAGATGGGTGGCCAGTACTTC.